This T cell receptor (beta chain) was captured by sequencing in a study of early T cells in non-severe SARS-CoV-2 infection. The overall study: Bulk RNA from unsorted whole blood was sequenced; chains were unpaired. Notes on the study in general: Missing private and CD4 specificities, VDJdb matching favored anti-spike CD8 responses.

TCRdb redid the calling of the 5' RACE reads with MiXCR, one entry per CDR3 protein. The sample records 90,000 to 130,000 distinct CDR3 sequences, 10% to 15% being singletons. Germline CDR1 reads KGHSH; CDR2 reads LQKENI. With 6 bases clipped from V and 4 bases from J, the junction kept 4 bases outside the gene matches. The CDR3 covers 14 residues. At least ten counts were recorded for this clonotype. Its target is not known. The sample consisted of whole blood, taken at baseline. This clonotype originated in an adult who was a healthcare worker with PCR-confirmed SARS-CoV-2 infection or an uninfected control (not recorded which). This rearrangement joins TRBV18 to TRBJ1-1; 11 bases match TRBD1. Written as DNA, the CDR3 is TGTGCCAGCTCGCCGGGACAGGGGGTCACTGAAGCTTTCTTT. This codes for CASSPGQGVTEAFF. The full variable domain, with the rest looked up from reference TRBV18 and TRBJ1-1, is NAGVMQNPRHLVRRRGQEARLRCSPMKGHSHVYWYRQLPEEGLKFMVYLQKENIIDESGMPKERFSAEFPKEGPSILRIQQVVRGDSAAYFCASSPGQGVTEAFFGQGTRLTVV.